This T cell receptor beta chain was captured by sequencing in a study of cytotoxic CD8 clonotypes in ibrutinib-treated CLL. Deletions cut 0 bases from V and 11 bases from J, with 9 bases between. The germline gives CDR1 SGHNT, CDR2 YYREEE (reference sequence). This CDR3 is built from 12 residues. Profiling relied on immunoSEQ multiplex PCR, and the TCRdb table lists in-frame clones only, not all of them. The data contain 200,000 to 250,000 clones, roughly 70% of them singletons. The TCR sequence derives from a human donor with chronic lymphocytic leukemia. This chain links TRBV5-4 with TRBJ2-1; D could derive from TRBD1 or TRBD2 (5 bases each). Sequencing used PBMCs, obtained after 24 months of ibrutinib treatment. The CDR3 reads CASSLGGTQQFF. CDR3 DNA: TGTGCCAGCAGCTTGGGGGGGACCCAGCAGTTCTTC.